The rows below give T cell receptor beta chains drawn from one sample of a study of blood T cell repertoires in COVID-19. The repertoire was sequenced with immunoSEQ multiplex PCR; TCRdb's copy has only in-frame clones and lacks some. The data contain hundreds of thousands of clones, roughly 90% of them seen just once; the ten biggest clones take up 3%. Source material: peripheral blood. The receptors were sampled from a woman in her twenties or thirties with COVID-19, enrolled during active disease. Each CDR3 is given with its conserved first and last residue. A D gene is named only where the DNA matches it firmly. Clone size is shown for a subset of rows, as once, few, many or a class of expanded clone.

j_gene,v_gene,abundance,d_gene,CDR3aa,CDR3nt
TRBJ1-5,TRBV4-1,-,-,CASSQDAGANQPQHF,TGCGCCAGCAGCCAAGACGCGGGAGCTAATCAGCCCCAGCATTTT
TRBJ2-5,TRBV4-3,-,-,CASSQGPAGRVETQYF,TGCGCCAGCAGCCAAGGTCCCGCAGGGCGAGTAGAGACCCAGTACTTC
TRBJ2-1,TRBV11-2,-,TRBD1,CASSTDRVYEQFF,TGTGCCAGCAGCACCGACAGGGTCTATGAGCAGTTCTTC
TRBJ1-1,TRBV28,-,TRBD1,CASSRRGWDTEAFF,TGTGCCAGCAGTCGCAGGGGGTGGGACACTGAAGCTTTCTTT
TRBJ1-1,TRBV27,-,TRBD1,CASGTSGRGATEAFF,TGTGCCAGCGGGACCTCGGGCAGGGGGGCCACTGAAGCTTTCTTT
TRBJ2-5,TRBV7-2,-,-,CASSQGAGPETQYF,TGTGCCAGCAGCCAAGGGGCAGGGCCAGAGACCCAGTACTTC
TRBJ2-5,TRBV25-1,-,TRBD2,CASSESRLAVGQETQYF,TGTGCCAGCAGTGAATCCCGACTAGCGGTGGGCCAAGAGACCCAGTACTTC
TRBJ2-1,TRBV5-1,-,-,CASSLRPHEQFF,TGCGCCAGCAGCTTGCGTCCTCATGAGCAGTTCTTC
TRBJ1-3,TRBV7-2,-,TRBD1,CASSLVAGQGSNTIYF,TGTGCCAGCAGCTTAGTCGCGGGACAGGGGTCGAACACCATATATTTT
TRBJ2-5,TRBV5-8,-,-,CASALQGQETQYF,TGTGCCAGCGCCCTTCAGGGCCAAGAGACCCAGTACTTC
TRBJ2-5,TRBV11-3,-,-,CASSLALETQYF,TGTGCCAGCAGCTTAGCTTTGGAGACCCAGTACTTC
TRBJ1-2,TRBV5-1,-,-,CASSLDREGYTF,TGCGCCAGCAGCTTGGATCGGGAGGGCTACACCTTC
TRBJ1-4,TRBV3-1/TRBV3-2,-,TRBD1,CASSQPGQGDEKLFF,TGTGCCAGCAGCCAACCGGGACAGGGGGATGAAAAACTGTTTTTT
TRBJ2-7,TRBV27,-,TRBD1,CASTLYRGSTEQYF,TGTGCCAGCACTCTATACAGGGGGTCTACCGAGCAGTACTTC
TRBJ2-5,TRBV9,-,-,CASSPAGLRGQETQYF,TGTGCCAGCAGCCCGGCGGGGCTTCGGGGGCAAGAGACCCAGTACTTC
TRBJ1-3,TRBV19,once,-,CASSPEGDTIYF,TGTGCCAGTAGTCCCGAGGGGGACACCATATATTTT
TRBJ2-3,TRBV29-1,-,TRBD2,CSVAKGTSGLGDTQYF,TGCAGCGTTGCGAAAGGGACTAGCGGGTTAGGAGATACGCAGTATTTT
TRBJ1-1,TRBV27,-,-,CASSLSENTEAFF,TGTGCCAGCAGCCTCTCAGAGAACACTGAAGCTTTCTTT
TRBJ2-1,TRBV9,-,TRBD1,CASEDWAGGRSHEQFF,TGTGCCAGCGAAGACTGGGCAGGGGGTCGTTCCCATGAGCAGTTCTTC
TRBJ1-1,TRBV7-9,-,-,CASSLAVGDEAFF,TGTGCCAGCAGCTTAGCTGTCGGGGATGAAGCTTTCTTT
TRBJ1-4,TRBV11-2,-,-,CASSPTLNEKLFF,TGTGCCAGCAGCCCAACTCTTAATGAAAAACTGTTTTTT
TRBJ2-1,TRBV7-2,-,-,CASSLAMKGHNEQFF,TGTGCCAGCAGCTTAGCGATGAAGGGGCACAATGAGCAGTTCTTC
TRBJ2-2,TRBV27,-,TRBD2,CASSRTSGSSTGELFF,TGTGCCAGCAGCCGGACTAGCGGGAGTTCTACCGGGGAGCTGTTTTTT
TRBJ2-2,TRBV18,once,TRBD1,CASSRTGTGNTGELFF,TGTGCCAGCTCACGTACCGGGACAGGGAACACCGGGGAGCTGTTTTTT
TRBJ1-2,TRBV5-4,-,-,CASSYPEGGRSLGYTF,TGTGCCAGCAGCTATCCCGAGGGGGGGCGCAGTCTTGGCTACACCTTC
TRBJ2-3,TRBV6-2/TRBV6-3,-,-,CASSSFTRQADTQYF,TGTGCCAGCAGTTCCTTTACTAGACAAGCAGATACGCAGTATTTT
TRBJ2-5,TRBV19,-,TRBD1,CASSTMRTGQETQYF,TGTGCCAGTAGTACAATGAGGACAGGACAAGAGACCCAGTACTTC
TRBJ2-1,TRBV11-2,-,-,CASSLSLGQGNEQFF,TGTGCCAGCAGCTTATCGTTAGGGCAGGGCAATGAGCAGTTCTTC
TRBJ2-3,TRBV9,-,-,CASSAPIPGDTQYF,TGTGCCAGCAGCGCCCCAATCCCCGGGGATACGCAGTATTTT
TRBJ2-1,TRBV5-8,once,TRBD1,CASSLARTGPNEQFF,TGTGCCAGCAGCTTGGCACGGACAGGGCCAAATGAGCAGTTCTTC
TRBJ1-6,TRBV11-2,-,-,CASSLRNSPLHF,TGTGCCAGCAGCCTCCGTAATTCACCCCTCCACTTT
TRBJ2-1,TRBV7-9,-,-,CASSLVGVEQFF,TGTGCCAGCAGCTTAGTGGGCGTTGAGCAGTTCTTC
TRBJ2-6,TRBV3-1/TRBV3-2,-,-,CASNPSSGANVLTF,TGTGCCAGCAACCCGAGCTCTGGGGCCAACGTCCTGACTTTC
TRBJ1-2,TRBV6-5,-,-,CASRYSGLDGYTF,TGTGCCAGCAGGTATTCAGGACTGGATGGCTACACCTTC
TRBJ2-1,TRBV5-4,-,TRBD2,CASSFRGSGSDEQFF,TGTGCCAGCAGTTTCCGGGGGAGCGGGAGCGATGAGCAGTTCTTC
TRBJ1-3,TRBV27,-,TRBD1,CASSSNRDSWSSGNTIYF,TGTGCCAGCAGCTCAAACCGGGACAGCTGGTCCTCTGGAAACACCATATATTTT